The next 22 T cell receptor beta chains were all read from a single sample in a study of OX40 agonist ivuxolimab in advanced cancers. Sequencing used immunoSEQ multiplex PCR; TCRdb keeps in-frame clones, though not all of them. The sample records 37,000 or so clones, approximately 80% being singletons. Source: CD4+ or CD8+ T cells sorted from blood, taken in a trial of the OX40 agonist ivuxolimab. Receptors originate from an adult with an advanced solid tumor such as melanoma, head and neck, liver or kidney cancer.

The CDR3 DNA sequence: TGTGCCAGCACCCTCGGCAGAGAAGACAACTATGGCTACACCTTC. It encodes CASTLGREDNYGYTF. The rearrangement joins TRBV7-9 to TRBJ1-2, with D hard to call. The CDR3 has 15 residues. V was shortened by 7 bases and J by 2 bases, with 17 bases between the two germline ends. Germline CDR1 SEHNR, CDR2 FQNEAQ (reference sequence).

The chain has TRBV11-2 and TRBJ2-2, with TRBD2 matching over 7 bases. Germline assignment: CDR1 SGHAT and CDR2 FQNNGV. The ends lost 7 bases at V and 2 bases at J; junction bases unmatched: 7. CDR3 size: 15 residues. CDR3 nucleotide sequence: TGTGCCAGCAAATGGGGGGGAGTTAACACCGGGGAGCTGTTTTTT. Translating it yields CASKWGGVNTGELFF.

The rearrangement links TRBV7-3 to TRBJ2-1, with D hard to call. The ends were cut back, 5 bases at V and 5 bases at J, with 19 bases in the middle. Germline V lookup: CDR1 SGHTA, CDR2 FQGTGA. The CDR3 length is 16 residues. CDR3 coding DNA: TGTGCCAGCAGCGAAGGTTGGGGTTATACACACAATGAGCAGTTCTTC. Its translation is CASSEGWGYTHNEQFF.

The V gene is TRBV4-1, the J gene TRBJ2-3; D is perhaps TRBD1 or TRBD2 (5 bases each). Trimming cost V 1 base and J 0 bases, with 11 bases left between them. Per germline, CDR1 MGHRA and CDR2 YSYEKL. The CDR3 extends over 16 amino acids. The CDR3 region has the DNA TGCGCCAGCAGCCAAGCTCGGGGCCTGAGCACAGATACGCAGTATTTT. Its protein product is CASSQARGLSTDTQYF.

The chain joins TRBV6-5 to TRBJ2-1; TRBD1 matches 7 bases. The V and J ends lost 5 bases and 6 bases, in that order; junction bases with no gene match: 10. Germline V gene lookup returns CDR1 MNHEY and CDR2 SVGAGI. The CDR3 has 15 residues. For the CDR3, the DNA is TGTGCCAGCAGTCGTACGATGACAGGGCCCAATGAGCAGTTCTTC. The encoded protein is CASSRTMTGPNEQFF.

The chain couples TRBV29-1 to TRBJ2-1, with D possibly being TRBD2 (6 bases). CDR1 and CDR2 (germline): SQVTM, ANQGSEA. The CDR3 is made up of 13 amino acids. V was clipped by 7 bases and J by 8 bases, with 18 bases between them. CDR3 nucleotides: TGCAGCGCCAAAGGGGACTCAAGCGATGAGCAGTTCTTC. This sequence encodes CSAKGDSSDEQFF.

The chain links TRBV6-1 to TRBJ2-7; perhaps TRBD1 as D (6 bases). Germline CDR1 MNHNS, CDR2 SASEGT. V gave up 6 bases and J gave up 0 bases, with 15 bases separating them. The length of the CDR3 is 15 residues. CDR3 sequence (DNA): TGTGCCAGCAGCCCCCGCGGACAGTTCTCCTACGAGCAGTACTTC. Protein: CASSPRGQFSYEQYF.

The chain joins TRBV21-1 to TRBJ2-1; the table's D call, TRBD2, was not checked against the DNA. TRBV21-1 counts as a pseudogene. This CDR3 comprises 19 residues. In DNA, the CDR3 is TGTGCCAGCAGCCAACGACTGACTAGCGGGGCGAACTCCTACAATGAGCAGTTCTTC. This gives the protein CASSQRLTSGANSYNEQFF.

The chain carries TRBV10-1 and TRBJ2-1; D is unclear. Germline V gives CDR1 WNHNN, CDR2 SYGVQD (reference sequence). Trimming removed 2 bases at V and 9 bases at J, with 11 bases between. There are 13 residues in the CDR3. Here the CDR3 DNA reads TGCGCCAGCAGTGAGGGGAAACGGAGTGAGCAGTTCTTC. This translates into CASSEGKRSEQFF.

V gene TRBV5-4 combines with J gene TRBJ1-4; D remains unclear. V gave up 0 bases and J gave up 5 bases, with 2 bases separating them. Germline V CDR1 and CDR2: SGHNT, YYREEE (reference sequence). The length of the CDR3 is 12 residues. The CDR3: CASSLGNEKLFF. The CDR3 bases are TGTGCCAGCAGCTTGGGAAATGAAAAACTGTTTTTT.

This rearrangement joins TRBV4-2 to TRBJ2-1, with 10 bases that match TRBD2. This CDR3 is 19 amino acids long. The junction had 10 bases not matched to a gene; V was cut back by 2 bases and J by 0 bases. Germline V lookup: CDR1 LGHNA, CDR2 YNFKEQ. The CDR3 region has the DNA TGTGCCAGCAGCCAAAGGGCTAGCGGGGGCGCGAGCTCCTACAATGAGCAGTTCTTC. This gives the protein CASSQRASGGASSYNEQFF.

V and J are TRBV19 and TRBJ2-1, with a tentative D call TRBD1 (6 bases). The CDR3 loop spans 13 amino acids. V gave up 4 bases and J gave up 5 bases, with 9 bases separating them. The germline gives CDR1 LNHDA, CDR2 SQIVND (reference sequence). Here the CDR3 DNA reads TGTGCCAGTAGTACACAGGGTAACAATGAGCAGTTCTTC. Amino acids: CASSTQGNNEQFF.

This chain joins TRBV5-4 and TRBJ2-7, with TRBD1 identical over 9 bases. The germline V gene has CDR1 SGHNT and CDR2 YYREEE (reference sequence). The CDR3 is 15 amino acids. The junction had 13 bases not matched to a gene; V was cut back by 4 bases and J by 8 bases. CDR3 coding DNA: TGTGCCAGCAGCCCAGACCGGGACAGGGTGTATCAGCAGTACTTC. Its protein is CASSPDRDRVYQQYF. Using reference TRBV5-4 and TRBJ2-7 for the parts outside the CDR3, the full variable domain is ETGVTQSPTHLIKTRGQQVTLRCSSQSGHNTVSWYQQALGQGPQFIFQYYREEENGRGNFPPRFSGLQFPNYSSELNVNALELDDSALYLCASSPDRDRVYQQYFGPGTRLTVT.

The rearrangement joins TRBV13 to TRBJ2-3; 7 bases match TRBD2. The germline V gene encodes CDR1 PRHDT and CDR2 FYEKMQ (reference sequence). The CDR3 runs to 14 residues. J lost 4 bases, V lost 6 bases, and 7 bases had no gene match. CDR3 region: CASRLGGGADTQYF. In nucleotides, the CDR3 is TGTGCCAGCAGACTGGGCGGGGGTGCAGATACGCAGTATTTT.

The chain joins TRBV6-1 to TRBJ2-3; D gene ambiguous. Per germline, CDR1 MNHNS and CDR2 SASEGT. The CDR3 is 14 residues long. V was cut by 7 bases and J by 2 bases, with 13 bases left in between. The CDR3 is CASILGSHTDTQYF. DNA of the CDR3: TGTGCCAGCATCCTCGGCAGCCACACAGATACGCAGTATTTT.

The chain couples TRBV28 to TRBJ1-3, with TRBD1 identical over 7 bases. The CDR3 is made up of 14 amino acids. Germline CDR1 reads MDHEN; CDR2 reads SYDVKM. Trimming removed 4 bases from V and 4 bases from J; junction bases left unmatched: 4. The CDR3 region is CASSSGGNGNTIYF. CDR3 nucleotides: TGTGCCAGCAGTTCAGGGGGAAACGGAAACACCATATATTTT.

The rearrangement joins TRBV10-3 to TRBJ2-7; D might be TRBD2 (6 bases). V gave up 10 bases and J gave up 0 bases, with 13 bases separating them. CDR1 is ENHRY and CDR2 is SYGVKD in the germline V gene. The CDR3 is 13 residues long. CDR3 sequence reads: CATSGQSSYEQYF. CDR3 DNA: TGTGCCACCAGCGGGCAGAGCTCCTACGAGCAGTACTTC.

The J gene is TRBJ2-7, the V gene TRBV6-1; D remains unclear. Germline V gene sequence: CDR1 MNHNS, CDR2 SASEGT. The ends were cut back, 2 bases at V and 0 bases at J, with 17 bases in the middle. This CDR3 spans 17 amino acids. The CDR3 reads CASSERKGFLSSYEQYF. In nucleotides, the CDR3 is TGTGCCAGCAGTGAAAGGAAAGGGTTCTTGAGCTCCTACGAGCAGTACTTC.

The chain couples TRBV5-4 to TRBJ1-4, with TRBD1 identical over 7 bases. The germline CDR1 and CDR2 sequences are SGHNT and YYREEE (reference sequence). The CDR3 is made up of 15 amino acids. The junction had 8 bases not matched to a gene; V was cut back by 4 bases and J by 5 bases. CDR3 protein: CASSENRGLNEKLFF. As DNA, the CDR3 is TGTGCCAGCAGCGAAAACAGGGGACTAAATGAAAAACTGTTTTTT.

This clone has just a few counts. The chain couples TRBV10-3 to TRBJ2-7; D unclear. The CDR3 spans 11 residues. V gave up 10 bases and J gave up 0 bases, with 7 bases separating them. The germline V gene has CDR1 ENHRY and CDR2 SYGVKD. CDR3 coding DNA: TGTGCCACCTCCTTCTCCTACGAGCAGTACTTC. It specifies CATSFSYEQYF.

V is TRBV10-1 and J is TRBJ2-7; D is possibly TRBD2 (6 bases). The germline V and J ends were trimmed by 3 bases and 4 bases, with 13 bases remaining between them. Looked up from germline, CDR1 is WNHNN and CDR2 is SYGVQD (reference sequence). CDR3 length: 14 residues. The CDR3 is CASSEGRDLYEQYF. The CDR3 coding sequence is TGCGCCAGCAGTGAAGGACGGGACTTATACGAGCAGTACTTC.

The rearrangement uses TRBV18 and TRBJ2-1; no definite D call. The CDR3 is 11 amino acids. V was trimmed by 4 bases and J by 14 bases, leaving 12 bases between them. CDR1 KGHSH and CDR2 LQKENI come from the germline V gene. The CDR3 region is CASSRDQREFF. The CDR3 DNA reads TGTGCCAGCTCACGAGACCAGAGAGAGTTCTTC.